The T cell receptor (beta chain) described here comes from a study of blood T cells in healthy people across ages (dated by TCRdb to about 2015). About the full investigation: In model experiments, template switching captured about one uniquely barcoded TCR beta cDNA molecule for every two T cells. Age-related changes in TCR beta repertoire diversity were measured in the study by deep sequencing normalized with unique cDNA molecular identifiers. Donors were grouped into four age groups: young (average 16 years), middle-aged (approximately 41), aged (roughly 67) and long-lived (approximately 78). For two donors (one aged 18 to 29 and one aged 80 or older), the study analyzed two additional independent replicas of 1 million unique cDNA reads from the same blood draw. The full study reports these points: As age increased, observed TCR beta diversity per million T cells dropped in a roughly linear way, and a significant reduction was already evident by age about 40. Total diversity estimates from one million sequenced T cells were considered lower bounds and underestimates. The CMV infection status of donors was not known, potentially confounding age-related changes in expanded clonotypes. Compared with the aged group, the long-lived group had more naive CD4+ T cells, fewer expanded clones and increased TCR diversity, suggesting age selection. Observed TCR beta diversity correlated strongly with the percentage of naive T cells measured by flow cytometry. Since profiling was done on bulk unsorted PBMCs, naive and antigen-experienced compartments could not be conclusively compared.

As encoded in the germline V gene, CDR1 is SGHRS while CDR2 is YFSETQ. The CDR3 goes from the cysteine to the phenylalanine over 16 residues. The kept DNA is CDR3 alone, 48 bases in frame from the first base. V loses 0 bases, J loses 5 bases, and the germline ends lie 18 bases apart. The protocol used for the library was 5' RACE. Sequencing took place on an Illumina HiSeq 2500. A second about 7 to 11 cycle PCR used a sample-barcoded 5' primer and a J-beta primer mix. A template-switch 5' adaptor carrying 12 random nucleotides introduced a unique molecular identifier onto each TCR beta cDNA molecule. Each sample yielded at least 2.5 million CDR3-containing paired-end reads. First-strand cDNA synthesis was performed from all RNA using the Mint cDNA synthesis kit, with priming by a TRBC-specific oligonucleotide. Following uracil-DNA glycosylase treatment, all cDNA underwent a first 18-cycle PCR with the universal primers M1SS and BC2_uni_R. The study's processing was this. Each sample was normalized by randomly selecting 1 million high-quality reads, each carrying a distinct molecular identifier. Instead of being binned into consensus sequences, reads that shared molecular identifiers were thrown out. MiTCR, with a Q25 quality threshold and the strictest error-elimination algorithm, was used for CDR3 identification, clonotype clustering and error correction. A nonparametric unseen species model with Euler transformation was used to estimate lower-bound total TCR beta diversity. TCRdb trimmed the raw reads at Q25, called clones with MiXCR and kept productive beta chains. When rows share a CDR3 protein, they turn into one entry using the most common DNA and genes. The V and J calls and clone size come from TCRdb's table, not from the authors' own analysis. Present in this sample are 750,000 to 1,000,000 distinct CDR3 sequences, 25% to 35% of which were seen just once. Of the sample, approximately 10% is held by the ten largest clones.

As to this clonotype: Its target antigen remains unknown. Per-base qualities were not stored, and no clone one base away is much larger.

The donors were roughly 38 Caucasian individuals from Russia, aged roughly 6 to 90 years, who were systemically healthy. Each donor gave approximately 9.4 milliliters of peripheral blood, drawn into EDTA-treated Vacutainer tubes. Ficoll-Paque density-gradient centrifugation was used to isolate PBMCs, with at least 6.5 million obtained per sample. Trizol reagent was used to extract total RNA from the PBMCs, yielding at least 5 micrograms per sample. For every donor, flow cytometry on a PBMC aliquot measured the percentage of naive CD45RAhigh/CD27high T cells. A further study also used this sample, focusing on T cells of mothers and their children. The second study also describes: Donors were nine systemically healthy Caucasian individuals: three mothers and their six children. cDNA synthesis consumed the entire amount of extracted RNA, loaded at around 1.5 ug RNA in each 15 ul reaction. In the second PCR, the M1S primer introduced both the sample barcodes and 2-4 random nucleotides. Each mother yielded over 9.5 million TCR beta CDR3 reads and each child a few million reads. In both related and unrelated pairs, thymic selection shapes the output of TCR recombination in a similar way, with inherited differences having only a minor effect. Related mother-child pairs always showed normalized repertoire overlap that was slightly higher than in unrelated mother-child pairs, though the difference was never significant. No persistent microchimeric T cell clones were found, with a detection sensitivity of 75 to 100 clones per million clonotypes. To look for features that set related mother-child pairs apart from unrelated individuals, the researchers ran deep NGS to compare the TCR beta repertoires of mothers and children. Mothers averaged approximately 41 +/- 4 years of age and children averaged around 10 +/- 4 years. After adapter ligation was performed with NEBNext reagents, the libraries were sequenced on an Illumina HiSeq 2000 with 100+100 nt paired-end reads. To prevent cross-contamination, the mother and child libraries were prepared one month apart and sequenced in separate runs. For each donor, somewhere between roughly 450,000 and 2,100,000 distinct TCR beta clonotypes were identified. Naive TCR beta clonotypes were estimated from low-frequency clonotypes matched to each donor's FACS-determined naive share, without sorting.

The sequenced sample consisted of blood. The sequence came from a woman aged 40 to 55 in good health. The rearranged chain carries TRBV5-1 and TRBJ2-7; the D segment could be TRBD2, given 6 matching bases. The CDR3 protein: CASSLGSWRVSDEQYF. The nucleotides read TGCGCCAGCAGCTTGGGGAGTTGGAGGGTCAGCGACGAGCAGTACTTC.